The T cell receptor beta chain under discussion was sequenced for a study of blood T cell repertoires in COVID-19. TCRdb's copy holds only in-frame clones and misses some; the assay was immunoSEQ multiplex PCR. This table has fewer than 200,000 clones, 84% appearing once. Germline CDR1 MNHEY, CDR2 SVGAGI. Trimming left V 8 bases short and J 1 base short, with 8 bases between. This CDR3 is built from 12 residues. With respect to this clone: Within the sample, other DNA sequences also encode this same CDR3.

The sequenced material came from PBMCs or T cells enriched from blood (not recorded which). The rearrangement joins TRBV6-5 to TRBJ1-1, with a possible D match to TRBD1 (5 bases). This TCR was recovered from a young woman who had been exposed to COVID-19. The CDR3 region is CASSRGNTEAFF. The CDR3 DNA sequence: TGTGCCAGCTCAAGGGGGAACACTGAAGCTTTCTTT.